This paragraph reports one T cell receptor (beta chain). As yet, its antigen is unknown. The V and J ends lost 5 bases and 3 bases, in that order; junction bases with no gene match: 14. The CDR3 has 16 amino acids. Germline CDR1 reads SGHNT; CDR2 reads YYREEE (reference sequence). This sample was taken from a study of PD-1 blockade in classical Hodgkin lymphoma. Only in-frame clones appear in the TCRdb table, and some are missing; sequencing was by immunoSEQ multiplex PCR. Here the sample spans 3,200 or so clones, roughly 70% being singletons. Study findings and constraints: Lower baseline TCR diversity was reported for newly diagnosed patients than for healthy donors.

Time point reported: newly diagnosed, previously untreated cHL patient sample. After thawing, PBMCs were subjected to magnetic negative selection to isolate CD8+ T cells. The chain has TRBV5-4 and TRBJ2-7; 7 bases fit TRBD2. This TCR derives from a human donor with classical Hodgkin lymphoma. Sequencing input: CD8+ T cells from blood. The CDR3 region has the DNA TGTGCCAGCAGTCCTCCTGGGACTACCATATACTACGAGCAGTACTTC. It yields the protein CASSPPGTTIYYEQYF.